This T cell receptor beta chain was captured in a study of cytomegalovirus exposure and HLA in healthy donors. Study details: One earlier analysis, a look at 200 million or so T cells, found more than 100 million unique TCR beta sequences. Regarding the study as a whole: Most TCR sequences were rare, but some public TCRs occurred in many donors. Most TCR beta V segments were productive about 87% or about 30% of the time in an earlier analysis.

As for this clone: Its antigen is not known.

The PCR contained 60 Vbeta and 13 Jbeta primers. Profiled with immunoSEQ multiplex PCR; TCRdb holds only in-frame clones, not every one. The sample shows around 140,000 clones, roughly 85% of them seen only once. This TCR came from a man aged 40-50 years in good health and CMV-seronegative. The sequencing sample was made of PBMCs.

CDR3 coding DNA: TGTGCCAGCAGCTCCCGGGACAGCTACGAGCAGTACTTC. Residues: CASSSRDSYEQYF. The gene calls are TRBV7-9 and TRBJ2-5, with 7 nucleotides matching TRBD1. The assigned J gene may be wrong: the sequence end matches TRBJ2-7 better. The CDR3 spans 13 residues. Germline CDR1 reads SEHNR; CDR2 reads FQNEAQ (reference sequence).